The clone carrying this T cell receptor beta chain was observed a handful of times. The germline V gene encodes CDR1 MGHDK and CDR2 SYGVNS. The length of the CDR3 is 14 residues. V lost 4 bases to trimming and J lost 4 bases; unmatched junction nucleotides: 6. Sequencing was performed with immunoSEQ multiplex PCR; in TCRdb, only in-frame clones are kept and a portion is missing. Here the sample spans about 200,000 clones, 80% to 90% being singletons. The donors were members of the validation cohort, which comprised 120 subjects and was separate from the first cohort of 600 to 850 subjects. This sample is part of a study of cytomegalovirus exposure and HLA in healthy donors. Study summary: Later, an analysis reported that the 95 to 150 validation repertoires had used the same platform as the approximately 630 first-cohort repertoires.

The chain employs TRBV25-1 and TRBJ1-2, with 7 nucleotides matching TRBD1. The receptor comes from a woman aged 30 to 39 in good health and CMV-seropositive. The sample consisted of PBMCs. CDR3 in DNA: TGTGCCAGCAGTGCCCCGGGACAGACCTATGGCTACACCTTC. This sequence encodes CASSAPGQTYGYTF.